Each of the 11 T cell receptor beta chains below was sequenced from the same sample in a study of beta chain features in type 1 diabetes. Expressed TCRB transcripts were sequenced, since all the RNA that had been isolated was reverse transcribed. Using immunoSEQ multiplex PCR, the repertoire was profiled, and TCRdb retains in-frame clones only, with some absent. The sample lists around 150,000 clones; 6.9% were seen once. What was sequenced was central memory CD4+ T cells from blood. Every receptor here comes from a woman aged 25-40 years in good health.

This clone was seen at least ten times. In DNA, the CDR3 is TGCGCCAGCAGCCAAGACCTAGCGGGAGGCACAGATACGCAGTATTTT. The encoded protein is CASSQDLAGGTDTQYF. This rearrangement joins TRBV4-3 to TRBJ2-3, with 10 bases identical to TRBD2. In germline, CDR1 is LGHNA, CDR2 YSLEER. The CDR3 spans 16 residues. V was clipped by 0 bases and J by 1 base; unmatched bases: 1.

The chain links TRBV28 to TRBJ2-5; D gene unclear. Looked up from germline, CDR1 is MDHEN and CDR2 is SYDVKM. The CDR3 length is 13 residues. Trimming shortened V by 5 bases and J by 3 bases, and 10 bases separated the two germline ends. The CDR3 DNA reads TGTGCCAGCAGTCCTGCGCATGAAGAGACCCAGTACTTC. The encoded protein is CASSPAHEETQYF. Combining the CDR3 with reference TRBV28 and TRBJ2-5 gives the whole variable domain DVKVTQSSRYLVKRTGEKVFLECVQDMDHENMFWYRQDPGLGLRLIYFSYDVKMKEKGDIPEGYSVSREKKERFSLILESASTNQTSMYLCASSPAHEETQYFGPGTRLLVL.

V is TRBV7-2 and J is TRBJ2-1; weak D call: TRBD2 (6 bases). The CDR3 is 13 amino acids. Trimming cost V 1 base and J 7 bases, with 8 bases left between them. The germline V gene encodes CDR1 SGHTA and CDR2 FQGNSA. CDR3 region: CASSLGGANEQFF. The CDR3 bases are TGTGCCAGCAGCTTAGGCGGGGCTAATGAGCAGTTCTTC.

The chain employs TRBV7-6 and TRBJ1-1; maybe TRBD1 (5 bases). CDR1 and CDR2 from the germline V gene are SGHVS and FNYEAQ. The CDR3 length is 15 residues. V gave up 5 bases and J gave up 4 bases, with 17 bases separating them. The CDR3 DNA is TGTGCCAGCAGCCCCGTGGGGGGACGAGTCACTGAAGCTTTCTTT. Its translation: CASSPVGGRVTEAFF.

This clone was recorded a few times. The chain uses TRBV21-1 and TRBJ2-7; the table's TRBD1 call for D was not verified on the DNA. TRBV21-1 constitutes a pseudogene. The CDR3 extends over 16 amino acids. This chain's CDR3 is CASSKEGAWVSYEQYF. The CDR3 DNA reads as TGTGCCAGCAGCAAAGAAGGGGCGTGGGTCTCCTACGAGCAGTACTTC.

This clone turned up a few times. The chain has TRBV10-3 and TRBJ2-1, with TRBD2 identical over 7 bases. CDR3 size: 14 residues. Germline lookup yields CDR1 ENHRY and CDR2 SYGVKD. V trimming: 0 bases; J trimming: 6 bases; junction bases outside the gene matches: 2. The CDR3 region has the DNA TGTGCCATCAGTGAGTCAGCGGGACGCAATGAGCAGTTCTTC. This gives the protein CAISESAGRNEQFF.

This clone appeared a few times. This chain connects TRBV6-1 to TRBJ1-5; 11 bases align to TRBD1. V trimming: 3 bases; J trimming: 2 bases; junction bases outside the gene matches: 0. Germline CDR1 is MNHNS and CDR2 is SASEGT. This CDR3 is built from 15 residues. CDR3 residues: CASSEGQGGNQPQHF. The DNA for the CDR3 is TGTGCCAGCAGTGAGGGACAGGGGGGCAATCAGCCCCAGCATTTT.

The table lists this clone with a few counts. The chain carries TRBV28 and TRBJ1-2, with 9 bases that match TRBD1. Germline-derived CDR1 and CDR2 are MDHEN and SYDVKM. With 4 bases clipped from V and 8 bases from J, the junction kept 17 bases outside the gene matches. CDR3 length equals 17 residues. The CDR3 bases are TGTGCCAGCAGTTCACCGGGACAGGGATCTTATGCGGGCGGCTACACCTTC. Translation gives CASSSPGQGSYAGGYTF.

The CDR3 sequence is CASSSGVGGDTQYF. CDR3 nucleotides: TGTGCCAGCAGCTCGGGTGTTGGGGGGGATACGCAGTATTTT. The rearrangement links TRBV7-9 to TRBJ2-3, with D possibly matching TRBD2 (6 bases). Trimming removed 4 bases at V and 6 bases at J, with 14 bases between. CDR1 is SEHNR and CDR2 is FQNEAQ in the germline V gene (reference sequence). This CDR3 comprises 14 residues.

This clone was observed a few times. The CDR3 is CATSRDYGLAELADTQYF. The CDR3 coding sequence is TGTGCCACCAGCAGAGATTACGGTTTGGCGGAATTGGCAGATACGCAGTATTTT. The chain recombines TRBV15 with TRBJ2-3; D is uncertain. Trimming pared 0 bases from V and 4 bases from J, leaving 20 bases between. The CDR3 has 18 residues. Looked up from germline, CDR1 is LNHNV and CDR2 is YYDKDF (reference sequence).

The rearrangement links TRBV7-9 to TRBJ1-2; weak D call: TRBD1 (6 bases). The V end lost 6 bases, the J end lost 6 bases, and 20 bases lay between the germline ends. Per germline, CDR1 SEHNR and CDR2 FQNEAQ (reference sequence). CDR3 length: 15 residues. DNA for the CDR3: TGTGCCAGCAGGGGGTGGGGAGGGGGTTATGATGGCTACACCTTC. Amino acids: CASRGWGGGYDGYTF. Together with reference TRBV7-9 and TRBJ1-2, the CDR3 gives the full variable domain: DTGVSQNPRHKITKRGQNVTFRCDPISEHNRLYWYRQTLGQGPEFLTYFQNEAQLEKSRLLSDRFSAERPKGSFSTLEIQRTEQGDSAMYLCASRGWGGGYDGYTFGSGTRLTVV.